These 25 T cell receptor beta chains share one sample of origin, sequenced in a study of PD-L1 blockade in urothelial cancer. TCRdb's table, derived via immunoSEQ multiplex PCR, lists solely in-frame clones and lacks some. Of approximately 94,000 clones listed, 87% are singletons. The sample's time point: pretreatment peripheral blood. This specimen was PBMCs, taken around atezolizumab (anti-PD-L1) treatment. These TCRs come from a man in his sixties with urothelial cancer.

This clone was seen a few times. The V and J genes are TRBV9 and TRBJ1-6; D gene uncertain. V was shortened by 3 bases and J by 10 bases, with 14 bases between the two germline ends. The CDR3 is 14 residues long. From germline, CDR1 is SGDLS and CDR2 YYNGEE. The CDR3: CASSETGRNSPLHF. DNA of the CDR3: TGTGCCAGCAGCGAGACGGGGAGGAACTCACCCCTCCACTTT.

The chain is built from TRBV7-2 and TRBJ1-5; D might be TRBD1 (6 bases). Deletions cut 1 base from V and 0 bases from J, with 7 bases between. Germline V gene lookup returns CDR1 SGHTA and CDR2 FQGNSA. The CDR3 loop spans 15 amino acids. The CDR3 sequence: CASSLVGASNQPQHF. CDR3 DNA sequence: TGTGCCAGCAGCTTAGTGGGGGCTAGCAATCAGCCCCAGCATTTT. Based on the CDR3 plus reference TRBV7-2 and TRBJ1-5, the full variable domain is GAGVSQSPSNKVTEKGKDVELRCDPISGHTALYWYRQSLGQGLEFLIYFQGNSAPDKSGLPSDRFSAERTGGSVSTLTIQRTQQEDSAVYLCASSLVGASNQPQHFGDGTRLSIL.

The J gene is TRBJ2-4, the V gene TRBV6-1; 8 bases are shared with TRBD1. This CDR3 is built from 13 residues. The V gene's germline CDR1 is MNHNS and CDR2 SASEGT. The V and J ends lost 8 bases and 5 bases, in that order; junction bases with no gene match: 5. The CDR3 sequence: CASFDRGQNIQYF. The CDR3 coding sequence is TGTGCCAGCTTTGACAGGGGCCAAAACATTCAGTACTTC.

V usage is TRBV5-1 and J usage is TRBJ2-1, with 12 bases aligning to TRBD2. CDR1 is SGHRS and CDR2 is YFSETQ in the germline V gene. The CDR3 length is 14 residues. The CDR3 protein is CASTRTSGNQEQFF. CDR3 nucleotides: TGCGCTTCAACTCGGACTAGCGGGAACCAGGAGCAGTTCTTC.

This clone was counted a single time. The chain recombines TRBV19 with TRBJ2-3; no reliable D call. V was pared by 5 bases and J by 0 bases, with 12 bases between. The CDR3 sequence is 15 residues long. In germline, CDR1 is LNHDA, CDR2 SQIVND (reference sequence). In DNA form, the CDR3 reads TGTGCCAGTAGTGAGGTAACCTCTAGCACAGATACGCAGTATTTT. This gives the protein CASSEVTSSTDTQYF. The variable domain in full, with the rest retrieved from reference TRBV19 and TRBJ2-3, is DGGITQSPKYLFRKEGQNVTLSCEQNLNHDAMYWYRQDPGQGLRLIYYSQIVNDFQKGDIAEGYSVSREKKESFPLTVTSAQKNPTAFYLCASSEVTSSTDTQYFGPGTRLTVL.

This clone was seen a few times. The chain couples TRBV11-3 to TRBJ2-7, with D tentatively TRBD2 (6 bases). Trimming left V 1 base short and J 6 bases short, with 13 bases between. CDR1 and CDR2 from the germline V gene are SGHNT and YENEEA. The CDR3 covers 14 residues. The CDR3: CASSLVSGGSEQYF. The CDR3, as DNA: TGTGCCAGCAGCTTAGTCAGTGGGGGGTCCGAGCAGTACTTC. Combining the CDR3 with reference TRBV11-3 and TRBJ2-7 gives the whole variable domain EAGVVQSPRYKIIEKKQPVAFWCNPISGHNTLYWYLQNLGQGPELLIRYENEEAVDDSQLPKDRFSAERLKGVDSTLKIQPAELGDSAVYLCASSLVSGGSEQYFGPGTRLTVT.

This sequence joins TRBV2 and TRBJ2-5; TRBD1 aligns across 7 bases. V gave up 10 bases and J gave up 2 bases; unmatched junction bases: 4. Germline V gene lookup returns CDR1 SNHLY and CDR2 FYNNEI. The CDR3 sequence is 12 residues long. CDR3 DNA: TGTGCCACCACAGGGGATCAAGAGACCCAGTACTTC. Encoded protein: CATTGDQETQYF.

V is TRBV9 and J is TRBJ1-1, with D unclear. The CDR3 consists of 14 residues. The germline V and J ends were trimmed by 0 bases and 3 bases, with 9 bases remaining between them. Germline CDR1 SGDLS, CDR2 YYNGEE. CDR3 sequence reads: CASSVDTDYTEAFF. In nucleotides, the CDR3 is TGTGCCAGCAGCGTAGACACTGACTACACTGAAGCTTTCTTT.

The V gene is TRBV7-8, the J gene TRBJ2-7; 9 nucleotides match TRBD1. CDR1 and CDR2 from the germline V gene are SGHVS and FQNEAQ. The ends lost 6 bases at V and 1 base at J; junction bases unmatched: 10. The CDR3 is made up of 16 amino acids. CDR3 coding DNA: TGTGCCAGCAGTCGACCCCGGGACAGGGTTTCCTACGAGCAGTACTTC. Amino acid sequence: CASSRPRDRVSYEQYF. The full variable domain, rest sourced from reference TRBV7-8 and TRBJ2-7, is GAGVSQSPRYKVAKRGQDVALRCDPISGHVSLFWYQQALGQGPEFLTYFQNEAQLDKSGLPSDRFFAERPEGSVSTLKIQRTQQEDSAVYLCASSRPRDRVSYEQYFGPGTRLTVT.

This clone has just one count. This chain joins TRBV18 and TRBJ2-3, with TRBD1 matching over 9 bases. Trimming cost V 6 bases and J 3 bases; bases outside gene matches: 7. CDR3 length: 15 amino acids. In germline, CDR1 is KGHSH, CDR2 LQKENI. In DNA, the CDR3 is TGTGCCAGCTCGAAGGGGACAGGGTTTACAGATACGCAGTATTTT. This sequence encodes CASSKGTGFTDTQYF.

This clone was detected only once. The chain links TRBV6-1 to TRBJ2-5; TRBD1 is a possible D gene (7 bases). In germline, CDR1 is MNHNS, CDR2 SASEGT. The CDR3 is 14 residues long. Trimming shortened V by 4 bases and J by 2 bases, and 11 bases separated the two germline ends. DNA for the CDR3: TGTGCCAGCAGTGGGCAGGGGGGACAAGAGACCCAGTACTTC. Amino acids: CASSGQGGQETQYF.

The chain joins TRBV6-5 to TRBJ2-3; 8 nucleotides agree with TRBD1. Germline V gene lookup returns CDR1 MNHEY and CDR2 SVGAGI. The CDR3 length is 15 residues. The V and J ends lost 6 bases and 0 bases, in that order; junction bases with no gene match: 5. In DNA, the CDR3 is TGTGCCAGCAGCAACAGGGGGTTAAGCACAGATACGCAGTATTTT. Amino acids: CASSNRGLSTDTQYF.

The V gene is TRBV7-9, the J gene TRBJ1-2, with a tentative D call TRBD1 (5 bases). The CDR3 length is 13 residues. V lost 5 bases to trimming and J lost 8 bases, with 15 bases between them. CDR1 and CDR2 from the germline V gene are SEHNR and FQNEAQ (reference sequence). The CDR3: CASSTFGGRGYTF. The CDR3 DNA reads TGTGCCAGCAGCACATTCGGGGGTCGCGGCTACACCTTC. Full variable domain (outside the CDR3, taken from reference TRBV7-9 and TRBJ1-2): DTGVSQNPRHKITKRGQNVTFRCDPISEHNRLYWYRQTLGQGPEFLTYFQNEAQLEKSRLLSDRFSAERPKGSFSTLEIQRTEQGDSAMYLCASSTFGGRGYTFGSGTRLTVV.

The chain combines TRBV28 with TRBJ2-3; TRBD1 matches at 8 bases. The CDR3 sequence is 17 residues long. Losses at the gene ends were 6 bases for V and 3 bases for J; bases not matched to a gene: 14. From germline, CDR1 is MDHEN and CDR2 SYDVKM. The CDR3 sequence: CASSPGGAGFRTDTQYF. CDR3 in DNA: TGTGCCAGCAGCCCAGGGGGCGCTGGTTTTCGGACAGATACGCAGTATTTT.

Regarding this clone: Other DNA variants within this sample encode the same CDR3. This chain joins TRBV28 and TRBJ1-2; TRBD1 is a possible D gene (6 bases). The CDR3 runs to 14 residues. With 9 bases removed from V and 2 bases from J, the gap between germline ends came to 16 bases. CDR1 MDHEN and CDR2 SYDVKM come from the germline V gene. The DNA for the CDR3 is TGTGCCAGTAGGCCCTCCGGACAGAACTATGGCTACACCTTC. Its translation is CASRPSGQNYGYTF.

The chain employs TRBV5-4 and TRBJ2-7, with 11 bases identical to TRBD2. The CDR3 loop spans 14 amino acids. The V segment lost 5 bases and the J segment 3 bases; nucleotides outside the gene matches: 4. Per the germline V gene, CDR1 is SGHNT and CDR2 is YYREEE (reference sequence). In DNA form, the CDR3 reads TGTGCCAGCAGACTAGCGGGAGACCTCTACGAGCAGTACTTC. Translating gives CASRLAGDLYEQYF.

The rearrangement joins TRBV28 to TRBJ1-1, with 9 nucleotides matching TRBD1. Germline V CDR1 and CDR2: MDHEN, SYDVKM. There are 15 residues in the CDR3. V was pared by 6 bases and J by 3 bases, with 8 bases of the junction left unmatched. The CDR3 sequence: CASSPGQGFHTEAFF. In DNA form, the CDR3 reads TGTGCCAGCAGCCCGGGACAGGGTTTTCACACTGAAGCTTTCTTT.

This clone was seen a few times. In the same sample, other DNA sequences code for this CDR3. J is TRBJ1-1 and V is TRBV19; D remains ambiguous. V was shortened by 3 bases and J by 1 base, with 6 bases between the two germline ends. In germline, CDR1 is LNHDA, CDR2 SQIVND (reference sequence). The CDR3 consists of 13 residues. This CDR3 reads CASSINSNTEAFF. CDR3 nucleotides: TGTGCCAGTAGTATTAATTCGAACACTGAAGCTTTCTTT. The whole variable domain, filled in from reference TRBV19 and TRBJ1-1, reads DGGITQSPKYLFRKEGQNVTLSCEQNLNHDAMYWYRQDPGQGLRLIYYSQIVNDFQKGDIAEGYSVSREKKESFPLTVTSAQKNPTAFYLCASSINSNTEAFFGQGTRLTVV.

In its sample, this clone was seen once. The gene calls are TRBV7-9 and TRBJ1-3; no clear D. This CDR3 contains 14 residues. Trimming cost V 4 bases and J 8 bases, with 15 bases left between them. Germline V gives CDR1 SEHNR, CDR2 FQNEAQ (reference sequence). The CDR3 DNA reads TGTGCCAGCAGCTCCGAGCGACTCGGGGACACCATATATTTT. Its translation: CASSSERLGDTIYF.

V is TRBV7-7 and J is TRBJ2-7; TRBD1 agrees at 9 bases. The CDR3 sequence is 14 residues long. The J segment lost 1 base and the V segment lost 5 bases, leaving 3 bases of the junction unmatched. The germline gives CDR1 SSHAT, CDR2 FNYEAQ (reference sequence). The CDR3 spells CASSPGTGSYEQYF. The CDR3 DNA sequence: TGTGCCAGCAGCCCCGGGACAGGGTCCTACGAGCAGTACTTC.

CDR3 sequence: CASSQSATGAGYTF. The DNA of the CDR3 is TGTGCCAGCAGCCAAAGCGCGACAGGGGCCGGCTACACCTTC. The chain uses TRBV11-3 and TRBJ1-2; TRBD1 matches 8 bases. CDR1 and CDR2 from the germline V gene are SGHNT and YENEEA. The CDR3 contains 14 residues. Germline trimming cut 5 bases from V and 8 bases from J; bases unmatched to any gene: 10.

This sequence joins TRBV5-1 and TRBJ2-5; D unclear. The germline V gene has CDR1 SGHRS and CDR2 YFSETQ. The ends were cut back, 3 bases at V and 6 bases at J, with 9 bases in the middle. The CDR3 sequence is 12 residues long. The CDR3 loop is CASSSGSQTQYF. The CDR3 DNA follows: TGCGCCAGCAGCTCAGGTTCCCAGACCCAGTACTTC.

The chain links TRBV9 to TRBJ1-5; maybe TRBD1 (5 bases). Germline V CDR1 and CDR2: SGDLS, YYNGEE. This CDR3 is 15 amino acids long. V gave up 0 bases and J gave up 6 bases, with 13 bases separating them. Here the CDR3 reads CASSVGFGGGQPQHF. In DNA form, the CDR3 reads TGTGCCAGCAGCGTAGGGTTCGGGGGTGGTCAGCCCCAGCATTTT.

This clone has just a few counts. This chain links TRBV27 with TRBJ2-2, with TRBD1 matching 8 bases. Germline values: CDR1 MNHEY, CDR2 SMNVEV (reference sequence). CDR3 length: 15 amino acids. V lost 8 bases and J lost 6; bases outside the gene matches: 11. CDR3 DNA: TGTGCCAGCTCTCCTCGGACAGGGTCAGCCGGGGAGCTGTTTTTT. Translating gives CASSPRTGSAGELFF.

The V call is TRBV5-4, the J call TRBJ1-1; TRBD1 agrees at 8 bases. CDR1 and CDR2 from the germline V gene are SGHNT and YYREEE (reference sequence). This CDR3 comprises 16 residues. Trimming at V came to 4 bases and at J to 1 base, leaving 9 bases not matched to a gene. The CDR3 spells CASSRDRTITNTEAFF. The CDR3 bases are TGTGCCAGCAGCCGGGACAGGACAATAACGAACACTGAAGCTTTCTTT.